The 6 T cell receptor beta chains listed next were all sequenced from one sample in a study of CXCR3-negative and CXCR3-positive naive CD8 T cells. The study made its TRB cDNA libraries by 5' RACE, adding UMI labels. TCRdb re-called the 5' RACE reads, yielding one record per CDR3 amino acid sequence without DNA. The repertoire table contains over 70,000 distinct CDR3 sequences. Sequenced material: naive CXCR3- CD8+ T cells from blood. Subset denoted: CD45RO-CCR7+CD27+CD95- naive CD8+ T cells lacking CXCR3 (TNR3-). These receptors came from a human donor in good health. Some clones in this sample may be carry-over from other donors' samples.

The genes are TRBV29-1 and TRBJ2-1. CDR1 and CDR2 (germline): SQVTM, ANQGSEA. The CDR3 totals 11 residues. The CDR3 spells CSAVLHNEQFF.

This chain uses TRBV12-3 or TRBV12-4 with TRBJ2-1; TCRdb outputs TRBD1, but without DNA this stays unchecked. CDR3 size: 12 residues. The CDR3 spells CASRPGYNEQFF.

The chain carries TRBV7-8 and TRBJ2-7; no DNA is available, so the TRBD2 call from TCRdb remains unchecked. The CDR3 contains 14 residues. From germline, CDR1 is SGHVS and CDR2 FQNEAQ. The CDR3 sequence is CASTHDPADYEQYF.

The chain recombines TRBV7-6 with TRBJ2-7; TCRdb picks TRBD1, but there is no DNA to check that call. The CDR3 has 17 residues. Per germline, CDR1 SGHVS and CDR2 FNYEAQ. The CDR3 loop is CASSLGGTGSFGEEQYF.

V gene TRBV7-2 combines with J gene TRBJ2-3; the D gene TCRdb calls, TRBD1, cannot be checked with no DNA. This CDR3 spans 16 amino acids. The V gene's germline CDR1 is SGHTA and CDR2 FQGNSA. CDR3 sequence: CASSLDGERFTDTQYF.

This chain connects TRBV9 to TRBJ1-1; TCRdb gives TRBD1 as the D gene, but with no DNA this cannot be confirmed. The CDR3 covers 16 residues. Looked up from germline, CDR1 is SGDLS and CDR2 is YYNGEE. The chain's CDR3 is CASSVGTGSFATEAFF.